What follows are 30 T cell receptor beta chains derived from one specimen sequenced in a study of blood T cell repertoires in COVID-19. Libraries were prepared by immunoSEQ multiplex PCR; TCRdb keeps only in-frame clonotypes and omits some of them. The data contain 130,000 to 150,000 clones, 85% of them singletons. The sample taken for sequencing was peripheral blood. The origin of the receptors is a woman between 35 and 50 years old with active or convalescent COVID-19.

The rearrangement uses TRBV13 and TRBJ1-5, with D unclear. Germline V gene data show CDR1 as PRHDT and CDR2 as FYEKMQ (reference sequence). Trimming removed 0 bases from V and 1 base from J, with 10 bases in between. There are 16 residues in the CDR3. DNA of the CDR3: TGTGCCAGCAGCTTAGGTGTAGGAGAAAGCAATCAGCCCCAGCATTTT. Translation: CASSLGVGESNQPQHF.

V and J are TRBV7-8 and TRBJ2-6; 10 positions agree with TRBD1. V was clipped by 5 bases and J by 1 base; unmatched bases: 11. CDR1 is SGHVS, CDR2 FQNEAQ, per germline. CDR3 length: 19 residues. CDR3 bases: TGTGCCAGCAGCCGACGACAGGGGGCGTCTGAGTCTGGGGCCAACGTCCTGACTTTC. It translates to CASSRRQGASESGANVLTF.

The V and J genes are TRBV5-1 and TRBJ1-4, with D possibly matching TRBD1 (6 bases). Germline V gene data show CDR1 as SGHRS and CDR2 as YFSETQ. V lost 3 bases to trimming and J lost 6 bases, with 15 bases between them. The CDR3 contains 15 residues. The CDR3 DNA is TGCGCCAGCAGCTCTCCGGGACATGGTGATGAAAAACTGTTTTTT. Translation: CASSSPGHGDEKLFF.

V and J are TRBV7-2 and TRBJ2-4; 10 nucleotides line up with TRBD2. Looked up from germline, CDR1 is SGHTA and CDR2 is FQGNSA. The V gene end was trimmed by 0 bases and the J gene end by 6 bases; junction bases not matched to a gene: 8. The CDR3 totals 17 residues. The CDR3 spells CASSLARASGSRNIQYF. In DNA form, the CDR3 reads TGTGCCAGCAGCTTAGCGCGGGCTAGCGGGAGTAGAAACATTCAGTACTTC.

The genes are TRBV6-5 and TRBJ1-1; 10 bases agree with TRBD1. J gave up 1 base and V 4 bases, and 6 bases lay outside the gene matches. CDR1 is MNHEY, CDR2 SVGAGI, per germline. The CDR3 runs to 16 residues. This CDR3 is CASSFDRGLQNTEAFF. CDR3 bases: TGTGCCAGCAGTTTCGACAGGGGGCTCCAGAACACTGAAGCTTTCTTT.

The chain uses TRBV19 and TRBJ2-3; tentatively, D is TRBD2 (6 bases). This CDR3 has 15 amino acids. Trimming stripped 7 bases from V and 0 bases from J, with 14 bases between. Germline CDR1 and CDR2: LNHDA and SQIVND (reference sequence). The CDR3 DNA sequence: TGTGCCAGTACCCCGGGGGTCACTAGCACAGATACGCAGTATTTT. Translating gives CASTPGVTSTDTQYF. Using reference TRBV19 and TRBJ2-3 for the parts outside the CDR3, the full variable domain is DGGITQSPKYLFRKEGQNVTLSCEQNLNHDAMYWYRQDPGQGLRLIYYSQIVNDFQKGDIAEGYSVSREKKESFPLTVTSAQKNPTAFYLCASTPGVTSTDTQYFGPGTRLTVL.

V usage is TRBV6-2 or TRBV6-3 and J usage is TRBJ1-2, with 8 bases lining up with TRBD1. There are 16 residues in the CDR3. CDR1 is MNHEY, CDR2 SVGEGT, per germline. J gave up 5 bases and V 2 bases, and 10 bases lay outside the gene matches. The CDR3 reads CASSYGTGEALYGYTF. The DNA of the CDR3 is TGTGCCAGCAGTTACGGGACAGGCGAAGCCCTTTATGGCTACACCTTC.

The chain recombines TRBV3-1 (or the pseudogene TRBV3-2) with TRBJ1-5; TRBD1 aligns across 9 bases. CDR1 and CDR2 (germline): LGHDT, YNNKEL (reference sequence). This CDR3 has 13 residues. The junction had 1 base not matched to a gene; V was cut back by 3 bases and J by 7 bases. CDR3 sequence: CASSQTGGQPQHF. The CDR3, as DNA: TGTGCCAGCAGCCAGACAGGGGGGCAGCCCCAGCATTTT.

The chain joins TRBV27 to TRBJ2-3, with 7 bases identical to TRBD2. Trimming took 3 bases from V and 2 from J; bases not matched to a gene: 5. In germline, CDR1 is MNHEY, CDR2 SMNVEV (reference sequence). The CDR3 loop spans 15 amino acids. CDR3: CASSFLADSTDTQYF. CDR3 bases: TGTGCCAGCAGTTTTCTAGCGGACTCCACAGATACGCAGTATTTT.

The chain links TRBV7-9 to TRBJ2-7; no reliable D call. The CDR3 extends over 13 amino acids. Germline V CDR1 and CDR2: SEHNR, FQNEAQ (reference sequence). V was pared by 1 base and J by 3 bases, with 7 bases between. The CDR3 here is CASSLGGVYEQYF. The CDR3 region has the DNA TGTGCCAGCAGCTTAGGTGGAGTCTACGAGCAGTACTTC.

The sample holds a few counts of this clone. V is TRBV18 and J is TRBJ2-2, with D possibly being TRBD1 (6 bases). With 2 bases removed from V and 1 base from J, the gap between germline ends came to 17 bases. The CDR3 runs 18 residues. Germline V gene lookup returns CDR1 KGHSH and CDR2 LQKENI. Written as DNA, the CDR3 is TGTGCCAGCTCACCATCGGTCTCGGGACACTTGAACACCGGGGAGCTGTTTTTT. Its protein product is CASSPSVSGHLNTGELFF.

This clone was detected only a few times. The chain joins TRBV7-2 to TRBJ2-1, with D possibly TRBD1 on 7 matching bases. CDR3 size: 12 residues. Per the germline V gene, CDR1 is SGHTA and CDR2 is FQGNSA. The V end was cut by 5 bases, the J end by 9 bases, with 11 bases between. The CDR3 region has the DNA TGTGCCAGCAGCCCAGGGGGAGGTGAGCAGTTCTTC. It translates to CASSPGGGEQFF.

The rearrangement joins TRBV19 to TRBJ2-2; 7 bases fit TRBD2. CDR1 and CDR2 (germline): LNHDA, SQIVND (reference sequence). CDR3 length equals 14 residues. Unmatched junction bases numbered 2, after V lost 3 bases and J lost 4 bases. In DNA, the CDR3 is TGTGCCAGTAGTATGACGGGGGGCACCGGGGAGCTGTTTTTT. Translated: CASSMTGGTGELFF.

On this clone itself: Other DNA variants within this sample encode the same CDR3. The chain has TRBV6-6 and TRBJ1-1, with a possible D match to TRBD1 (6 bases). The CDR3 totals 15 residues. V lost 2 bases and J 1 base, leaving 11 bases between the germline ends. Germline CDR1 MNHNY, CDR2 SVGAGI (reference sequence). CDR3 in amino acids: CASSYPTGGNTEAFF. CDR3 sequence (DNA): TGTGCCAGCAGTTACCCGACAGGCGGGAACACTGAAGCTTTCTTT.

The chain links TRBV5-4 to TRBJ1-1; 7 bases fit TRBD1. CDR1 and CDR2 (germline): SGHNT, YYREEE (reference sequence). V was clipped by 4 bases and J by 0 bases; unmatched bases: 9. The CDR3 runs 16 residues. This chain's CDR3 is CASSPPGQLLNTEAFF. Written as DNA, the CDR3 is TGTGCCAGCAGCCCTCCGGGACAGCTCTTGAACACTGAAGCTTTCTTT.

A few counts support this clone. The chain employs TRBV21-1 and TRBJ1-2; no check of the table's D call, TRBD1, against the DNA was made. TRBV21-1 is tagged as a pseudogene. The CDR3 has 14 residues. CDR3 protein: CASKEDRTGNGYTF. The DNA of the CDR3 is TGTGCCAGCAAGGAAGACCGGACAGGGAACGGCTACACCTTC.

The chain employs TRBV6-5 and TRBJ1-2; the D is unclear. The V end was cut by 5 bases, the J end by 2 bases, with 6 bases between. CDR3 length: 12 amino acids. Germline V CDR1 and CDR2: MNHEY, SVGAGI. CDR3 DNA sequence: TGTGCCAGCAGTACGGTGAACTATGGCTACACCTTC. Amino acids: CASSTVNYGYTF.

The J gene is TRBJ1-6, the V gene TRBV5-8, with 8 bases lining up with TRBD1. J lost 9 bases, V lost 4 bases, and 6 bases had no gene match. The CDR3 spans 14 residues. Germline lookup yields CDR1 SGHTS and CDR2 YDEGEE. The CDR3 DNA reads TGTGCCAGCAGCCCGGGACAGGTCGCTTCACCCCTCCACTTT. As protein: CASSPGQVASPLHF.

This clone has a single count. The chain links TRBV11-2 to TRBJ2-2; 8 nucleotides match TRBD1. The CDR3 runs 15 residues. V was clipped by 2 bases and J by 4 bases; unmatched bases: 3. The germline V gene has CDR1 SGHAT and CDR2 FQNNGV. Written as DNA, the CDR3 is TGTGCCAGCAGCTTAATCAGGGGGCGCACCGGGGAGCTGTTTTTT. Translated, it gives CASSLIRGRTGELFF. Combining the CDR3 with reference TRBV11-2 and TRBJ2-2 gives the whole variable domain EAGVAQSPRYKIIEKRQSVAFWCNPISGHATLYWYQQILGQGPKLLIQFQNNGVVDDSQLPKDRFSAERLKGVDSTLKIQPAKLEDSAVYLCASSLIRGRTGELFFGEGSRLTVL.

The sample holds a few counts of this clone. This chain uses TRBV6-2 or TRBV6-3 with TRBJ1-1, with 11 bases aligning to TRBD1. Unmatched junction bases numbered 2, after V lost 0 bases and J lost 11 bases. This CDR3 has 13 residues. Germline CDR1 MNHEY, CDR2 SVGEGT. CDR3 sequence reads: CASSYSGQGAAFF. CDR3 coding DNA: TGTGCCAGCAGTTACTCTGGACAGGGGGCGGCTTTCTTT.

The chain employs TRBV5-1 and TRBJ1-2, with 10 bases lining up with TRBD1. This CDR3 spans 15 amino acids. J was trimmed by 2 bases and V by 2 bases; bases with no gene match: 3. In germline, CDR1 is SGHRS, CDR2 YFSETQ. CDR3 DNA sequence: TGCGCCAGCAGCTTCCAGGGACAGGGGAACTATGGCTACACCTTC. Translated: CASSFQGQGNYGYTF. The whole variable domain, remainder taken from reference TRBV5-1 and TRBJ1-2, is KAGVTQTPRYLIKTRGQQVTLSCSPISGHRSVSWYQQTPGQGLQFLFEYFSETQRNKGNFPGRFSGRQFSNSRSEMNVSTLELGDSALYLCASSFQGQGNYGYTFGSGTRLTVV.

The CDR3 loop reads CASSVAGASYEQYF. In nucleotides, the CDR3 is TGTGCCAGCAGTGTGGCAGGGGCCTCCTACGAGCAGTACTTC. The chain joins TRBV6-6 to TRBJ2-7, with D perhaps matching TRBD1 (6 bases). V was cut by 5 bases and J by 0 bases, with 11 bases left in between. The CDR3 spans 14 residues. Germline CDR1 MNHNY, CDR2 SVGAGI (reference sequence).

This clone was seen just once. The chain uses TRBV7-2 and TRBJ2-2, with TRBD2 as a possible D gene (6 bases). The CDR3 runs to 16 residues. The V gene lost 5 bases and the J gene lost 5 bases, with 18 bases spanning the gap. CDR1 and CDR2 (germline): SGHTA, FQGNSA. DNA of the CDR3: TGTGCCAGCAGCCCGGACCCTAGCGTTCGTACCGGGGAGCTGTTTTTT. This gives the protein CASSPDPSVRTGELFF. Full variable domain (outside the CDR3, taken from reference TRBV7-2 and TRBJ2-2): GAGVSQSPSNKVTEKGKDVELRCDPISGHTALYWYRQSLGQGLEFLIYFQGNSAPDKSGLPSDRFSAERTGGSVSTLTIQRTQQEDSAVYLCASSPDPSVRTGELFFGEGSRLTVL.

The V and J genes are TRBV28 and TRBJ2-7; 8 bases are a match to TRBD2. The CDR3 loop spans 14 amino acids. V shed 6 bases and J 7 bases; nucleotides not matched to a gene: 11. Germline values: CDR1 MDHEN, CDR2 SYDVKM. CDR3 nucleotide sequence: TGTGCCAGCAGAACTAGCGGAACTGGGGGAGAGCAGTACTTC. Protein product: CASRTSGTGGEQYF.

The chain is built from TRBV9 and TRBJ2-1; TRBD2 matches 7 bases. V shed 4 bases, J shed 0 bases, and the junction held 4 bases outside the gene matches. Germline assignment: CDR1 SGDLS and CDR2 YYNGEE. The CDR3 totals 15 residues. The chain's CDR3 is CASSRSGVSYNEQFF. In DNA, the CDR3 is TGTGCCAGCAGCCGCAGCGGGGTCTCCTACAATGAGCAGTTCTTC.

The CDR3 loop reads CASSQPRGVYGSNQPQHF. DNA of the CDR3: TGTGCCAGCAGCCAACCCCGGGGAGTCTACGGTAGCAATCAGCCCCAGCATTTT. The rearrangement uses TRBV3-1 (or the pseudogene TRBV3-2) and TRBJ1-5; no firm D call. Germline V lookup: CDR1 LGHDT, CDR2 YNNKEL (reference sequence). The CDR3 has 18 residues. Trimming removed 2 bases at V and 0 bases at J, with 17 bases between.

The CDR3 DNA reads TGTGCCAGCAGTGGTGTGGGCAGGGGGCGAGAGCAGTACTTC. The encoded protein is CASSGVGRGREQYF. The J gene is TRBJ2-7, the V gene TRBV2, with 8 nucleotides matching TRBD1. The CDR3 spans 14 residues. The V and J ends lost 4 bases and 7 bases, in that order; junction bases with no gene match: 9. The V gene's germline CDR1 is SNHLY and CDR2 FYNNEI.

V is TRBV4-3 and J is TRBJ2-7; the match to TRBD2 covers 9 bases. Germline-derived CDR1 and CDR2 are LGHNA and YSLEER. This CDR3 comprises 17 residues. V lost 3 bases to trimming and J lost 4 bases; unmatched junction nucleotides: 13. The CDR3 DNA reads as TGCGCCAGCAGCCAGCTCCCCCCGGCTAGCGGGACGTACGAGCAGTACTTC. This encodes CASSQLPPASGTYEQYF.

The sample holds a few counts of this clone. CDR3 bases: TGCAGTGCTAGTGAGTCAAACTATGGCTACACCTTC. This translates into CSASESNYGYTF. The chain couples TRBV20-1 to TRBJ1-2, with D unclear. This CDR3 comprises 12 residues. CDR1 is DFQATT, CDR2 SNEGSKA, per germline (reference sequence). V lost 3 bases, J lost 2 bases, and 7 bases lay in between.

The rearrangement uses TRBV6-4 and TRBJ2-5; perhaps TRBD2 as D (6 bases). The CDR3 loop spans 17 amino acids. Trimming took 0 bases from V and 0 from J, leaving 14 bases between them. Per germline, CDR1 MRHNA and CDR2 SNTAGT. The CDR3 loop reads CASSDSSRERDQETQYF. The CDR3, as DNA: TGTGCCAGCAGTGACTCTAGTAGGGAGCGGGACCAAGAGACCCAGTACTTC.